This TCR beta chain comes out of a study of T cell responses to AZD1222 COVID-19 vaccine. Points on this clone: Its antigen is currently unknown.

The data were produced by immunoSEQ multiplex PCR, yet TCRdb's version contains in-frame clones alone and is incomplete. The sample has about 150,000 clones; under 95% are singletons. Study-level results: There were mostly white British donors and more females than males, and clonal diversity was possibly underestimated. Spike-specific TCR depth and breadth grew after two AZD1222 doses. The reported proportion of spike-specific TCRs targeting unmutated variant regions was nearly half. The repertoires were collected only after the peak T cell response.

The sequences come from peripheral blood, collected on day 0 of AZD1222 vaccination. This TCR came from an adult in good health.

CDR3 loop: CASSLPPHSEQYF. The CDR3 region has the DNA TGTGCCAGCAGCTTACCCCCCCACAGCGAGCAGTACTTC. The rearrangement joins TRBV7-2 to TRBJ2-7; D is uncertain. From germline, CDR1 is SGHTA and CDR2 FQGNSA. Trimming pared 2 bases from V and 6 bases from J, leaving 11 bases between. This CDR3 comprises 13 residues.